One and the same sample provided the 3 T cell receptor beta chains below, sequenced in a study of CD8 T cells in Susac syndrome. An input of 0.5 to 1 ug of RNA was subjected to reverse transcription using random hexamers. TCRdb re-called the immunoSEQ multiplex PCR reads through MiXCR, storing one row per CDR3 protein. The sample holds about 80,000 distinct CDR3 sequences, 90% to 95% seen once. Sequencing was performed on CD8+ T cells from PBMCs. Source of these receptors: a human donor with multiple sclerosis.

The CDR3 loop is CASSQDSPGGSGTIYF. The CDR3, as DNA: TGCGCCAGCAGCCAAGATTCCCCAGGGGGTTCCGGCACCATATATTTT. The chain uses TRBV4-3 and TRBJ1-3, with 7 bases lining up with TRBD1. CDR1 LGHNA and CDR2 YSLEER come from the germline V gene. J gave up 9 bases and V 0 bases, and 11 bases lay outside the gene matches. The CDR3 spans 16 residues.

The chain couples TRBV6-5 to TRBJ2-2; 8 bases line up with TRBD2. Trimming removed 6 bases from V and 6 bases from J; junction bases left unmatched: 6. In germline, CDR1 is MNHEY, CDR2 SVGAGI. The CDR3 covers 14 residues. CDR3 nucleotide sequence: TGTGCCAGCAGCCCCACGGGAGGGTCCGGGGAGCTGTTTTTT. It is translated as CASSPTGGSGELFF.

This chain uses TRBV6-5 with TRBJ2-1, with D perhaps matching TRBD1 (5 bases). Germline V CDR1 and CDR2: MNHEY, SVGAGI. The CDR3 contains 15 residues. V was trimmed by 0 bases and J by 3 bases, leaving 9 bases between them. The CDR3 loop reads CASSYSGGHYNEQFF. CDR3 nucleotide sequence: TGTGCCAGCAGTTACTCAGGTGGACACTACAATGAGCAGTTCTTC.